Listed below are T cell receptor beta chains from one sample, sequenced in a study of Ad26.COV2.S vaccination and SARS-CoV-2 variants. Clones were read by immunoSEQ multiplex PCR, and TCRdb kept only the in-frame ones, dropping some. The sample contains over 400,000 clones, around 93% of which appear only once. The specimen comprised peripheral blood, sampled in a trial of Ad26.COV2.S vaccine versus placebo. These receptors all stem from a person between 18 and 65 years old who received the Ad26.COV2.S COVID-19 vaccine or a placebo. CDR3s include the opening cysteine and the closing phenylalanine or tryptophan. Size is stated for part of the rows, as once, few or many counts, or as a class when the clone is expanded.

V gene	CDR3 length	J gene	clone size	CDR3 protein
TRBV9	15	TRBJ1-2	-	CASSVDWTLPYGYTF
TRBV6-6	14	TRBJ1-5	-	CASSWTGRDQPQHF
TRBV5-1	15	TRBJ2-3	-	CASSLGRGRTDTQYF
TRBV29-1	12	TRBJ2-3	-	CSVEDRVDTQYF
TRBV7-2	16	TRBJ2-7	-	CASSLAGGLGSYEQYF
TRBV3-1/TRBV3-2	15	TRBJ1-1	-	CASSTSGYGNTEAFF
TRBV6-2/TRBV6-3	14	TRBJ2-7	-	CASSPDRISYEQYF
TRBV14	15	TRBJ1-4	-	CASSQSRGGREKLFF
TRBV4-3	17	TRBJ2-7	-	CASSQDGNIQDPYEQYF
TRBV7-2	16	TRBJ1-4	-	CASSLQQGGVTEKLFF
TRBV14	15	TRBJ2-3	-	CASSQGRPSTDTQYF
TRBV12-3/TRBV12-4	13	TRBJ1-2	few	CASSFGGDYGYTF
TRBV6-2/TRBV6-3	16	TRBJ2-5	-	CASSFDIGTFQETQYF
TRBV19	17	TRBJ1-5	-	CASSIAWVEYSNQPQHF
TRBV7-9	14	TRBJ1-4	-	CASSRTGANEKLFF
TRBV7-9	15	TRBJ2-1	-	CASSLGLIPYNEQFF
TRBV5-6	14	TRBJ2-7	-	CASSPRRLGGEQYF
TRBV24-1	15	TRBJ1-4	-	CATSDNAPMGEKLFF
TRBV2	13	TRBJ2-5	-	CASTPRERETQYF
TRBV4-3	15	TRBJ2-2	-	CASSQALRMTGELFF
TRBV5-1	15	TRBJ2-5	-	CASSRLAGGKETQYF
TRBV10-3	15	TRBJ1-1	-	CAISALTGVNTEAFF
TRBV4-1	17	TRBJ1-4	-	CASSQVIRTGGFEKLFF
TRBV13	16	TRBJ1-3	-	CASSLQGASSGNTIYF
TRBV4-3	15	TRBJ2-1	-	CASSQNPDKTGEQFF
TRBV2	15	TRBJ2-2	-	CASSRQLVNTGELFF
TRBV6-5	14	TRBJ2-7	few	CASSYSWGTYEQYF
TRBV21-1	13	TRBJ1-2	-	CASETGGRYGYTF
TRBV11-2	16	TRBJ2-7	-	CASSLVMGSGNYEQYF
TRBV5-5	12	TRBJ2-3	once	CASSLDLDTQYF
TRBV3-1/TRBV3-2	12	TRBJ1-1	once	CASSQGNTEAFF
TRBV7-2	17	TRBJ2-1	-	CASSPHFGLAGANEQFF
TRBV7-2	15	TRBJ2-7	-	CASSLTGLAAYEQYF
TRBV30	13	TRBJ1-2	-	CAWSAPYRFGYTF
TRBV4-1	14	TRBJ2-3	-	CASSRAPPTDTQYF
TRBV6-5	15	TRBJ2-7	-	CASRDKPQGGYEQYF
TRBV7-2	15	TRBJ1-2	-	CASSLGVRGSIGYTF
TRBV14	15	TRBJ2-1	-	CASSQAAGGRNEQFF
TRBV4-3	16	TRBJ2-7	-	CASSQDRGQGADEQYF
TRBV9	17	TRBJ2-5	-	CASSPRGRGAVMETQYF
TRBV28	15	TRBJ2-7	-	CASSSRQGELYEQYF
TRBV6-6	15	TRBJ2-7	-	CASREGTSKNYEQYF
TRBV7-8	19	TRBJ2-7	-	CASSWGPADRVDMSYEQYF
TRBV27	15	TRBJ2-1	-	CASSFVAGAFNEQFF
TRBV7-9	15	TRBJ2-1	once	CASSLTETSYNEQFF
TRBV4-3	16	TRBJ1-6	-	CASSQDRQGGKSPLHF
TRBV27	14	TRBJ2-7	-	CASSLQGGIYEQYF
TRBV29-1	12	TRBJ1-2	once	CSVVQGNYGYTF